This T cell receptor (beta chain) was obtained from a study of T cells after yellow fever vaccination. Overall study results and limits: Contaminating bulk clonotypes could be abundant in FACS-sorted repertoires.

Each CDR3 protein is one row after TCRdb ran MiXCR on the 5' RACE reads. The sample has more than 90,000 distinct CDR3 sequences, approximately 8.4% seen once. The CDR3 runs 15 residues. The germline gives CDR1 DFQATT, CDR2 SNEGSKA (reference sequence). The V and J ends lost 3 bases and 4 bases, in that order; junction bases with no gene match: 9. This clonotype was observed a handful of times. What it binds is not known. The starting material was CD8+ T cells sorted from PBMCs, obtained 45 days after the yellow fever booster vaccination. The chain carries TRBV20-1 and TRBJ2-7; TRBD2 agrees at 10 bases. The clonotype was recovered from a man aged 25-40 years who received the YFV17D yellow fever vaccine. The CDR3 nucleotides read TGCAGTGCTAGTTCATCACGGACTAGCGGTTACGAGCAGTACTTC. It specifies CSASSSRTSGYEQYF.